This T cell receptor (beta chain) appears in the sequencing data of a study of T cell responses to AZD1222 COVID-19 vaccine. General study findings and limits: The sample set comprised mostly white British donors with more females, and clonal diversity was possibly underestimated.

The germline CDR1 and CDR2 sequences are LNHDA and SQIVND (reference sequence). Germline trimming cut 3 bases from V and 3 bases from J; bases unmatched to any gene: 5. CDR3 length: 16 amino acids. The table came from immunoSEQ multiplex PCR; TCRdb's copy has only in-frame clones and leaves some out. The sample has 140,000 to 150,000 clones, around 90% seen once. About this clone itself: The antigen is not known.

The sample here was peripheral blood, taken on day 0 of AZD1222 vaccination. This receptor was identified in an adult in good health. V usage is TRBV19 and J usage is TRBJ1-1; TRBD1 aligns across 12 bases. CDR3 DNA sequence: TGTGCCAGTAGTATCGGGACAGGGGGCTTTCACACTGAAGCTTTCTTT. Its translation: CASSIGTGGFHTEAFF.